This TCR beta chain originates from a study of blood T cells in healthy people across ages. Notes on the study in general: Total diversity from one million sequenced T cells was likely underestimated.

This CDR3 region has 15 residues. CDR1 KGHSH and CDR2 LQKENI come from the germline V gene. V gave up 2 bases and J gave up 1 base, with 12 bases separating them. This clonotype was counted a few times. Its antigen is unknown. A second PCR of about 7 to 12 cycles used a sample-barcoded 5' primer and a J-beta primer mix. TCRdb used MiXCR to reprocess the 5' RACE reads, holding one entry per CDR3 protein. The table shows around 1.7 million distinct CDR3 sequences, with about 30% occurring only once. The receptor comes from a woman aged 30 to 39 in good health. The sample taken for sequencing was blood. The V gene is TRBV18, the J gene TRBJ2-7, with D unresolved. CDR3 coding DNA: TGTGCCAGCTCACCAGCGCGAGAAAGATCCTACGAGCAGTACTTC. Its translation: CASSPARERSYEQYF. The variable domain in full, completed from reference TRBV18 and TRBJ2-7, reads NAGVMQNPRHLVRRRGQEARLRCSPMKGHSHVYWYRQLPEEGLKFMVYLQKENIIDESGMPKERFSAEFPKEGPSILRIQQVVRGDSAAYFCASSPARERSYEQYFGPGTRLTVT.